These 7 T cell receptor beta chains were sequenced from one sample in a study of blood T cell repertoires in COVID-19. Profiled with immunoSEQ multiplex PCR; TCRdb holds only in-frame clones, not every one. The sample contains about 200,000 clones, roughly 80% of which appear only once. Sequencing used peripheral blood. Source of these receptors: a woman older than 75 with acute or convalescent COVID-19.

The chain has TRBV19 and TRBJ1-6; 9 bases are a match to TRBD1. Per the germline V gene, CDR1 is LNHDA and CDR2 is SQIVND (reference sequence). The J segment lost 10 bases and the V segment lost 5 bases, leaving 6 bases of the junction unmatched. The CDR3 has 14 amino acids. The CDR3 DNA follows: TGTGCCAGTAGTCCACGGACAGGGGAGTCACCCCTCCACTTT. Translating gives CASSPRTGESPLHF.

The V call is TRBV21-1, the J call TRBJ1-5; the table calls TRBD1, which could not be checked here. TRBV21-1 is described as a pseudogene. The length of the CDR3 is 16 residues. The CDR3 bases are TGTGCCAGCAGCAAAGAAGGGACAGGGGGGAATCAGCCCCAGCATTTT. Translating it yields CASSKEGTGGNQPQHF.

For the CDR3, the DNA is TGTGCCTGGAGTCTTGGGGCCAACAACTATGGCTACACCTTC. Protein product: CAWSLGANNYGYTF. The J gene is TRBJ1-2, the V gene TRBV30; D perhaps matches TRBD1 (5 bases). The germline CDR1 and CDR2 sequences are GTSNPN and SVGIG (reference sequence). The CDR3 is made up of 14 amino acids. Trimming took 2 bases from V and 2 from J, leaving 12 bases between them.

This clone was recorded only once. V and J are TRBV30 and TRBJ2-3, with D tentatively TRBD2 (6 bases). The germline V and J ends were trimmed by 1 base and 0 bases, with 14 bases remaining between them. Germline loops: CDR1 GTSNPN, CDR2 SVGIG (reference sequence). This CDR3 has 16 amino acids. CDR3 loop: CAWSGPGGVSTDTQYF. The CDR3 bases are TGTGCCTGGAGTGGCCCGGGCGGGGTCAGCACAGATACGCAGTATTTT.

In this sample, this clone turned up once. The chain employs TRBV5-1 and TRBJ2-5; D is possibly TRBD2 (5 bases). Trimming removed 7 bases from V and 1 base from J, with 17 bases in between. The CDR3 length is 15 residues. In germline, CDR1 is SGHRS, CDR2 YFSETQ. The CDR3 reads CASGSAARGQETQYF. The CDR3 DNA reads as TGCGCCAGCGGGTCGGCAGCCCGGGGCCAAGAGACCCAGTACTTC.

The chain combines TRBV7-3 with TRBJ2-5; D is undetermined. The CDR3 is 14 amino acids. Germline V gene sequence: CDR1 SGHTA, CDR2 FQGTGA. V dropped 0 bases and J dropped 1 base, with 6 bases sitting between them. In DNA form, the CDR3 reads TGTGCCAGCAGCTTAACTGGGCTCCAAGAGACCCAGTACTTC. It translates to CASSLTGLQETQYF.

The chain combines TRBV11-2 with TRBJ1-1; D is possibly TRBD1 (5 bases). CDR3 length: 16 residues. Trimming cost V 0 bases and J 1 base, with 12 bases left between them. Germline V CDR1 and CDR2: SGHAT, FQNNGV. This CDR3 reads CASSLDTGIWNTEAFF. The CDR3 nucleotides are TGTGCCAGCAGCTTAGATACAGGAATATGGAACACTGAAGCTTTCTTT.